This T cell receptor beta chain was sequenced during a study of cytomegalovirus exposure and HLA in healthy donors. Study context: Falling in the Caucasian-associated ancestry cluster were 81% of around 370 genotyped donors. Findings of the study overall: In a later analysis, a missense DCLRE1C variant was linked to TCR beta V- and J-gene trimming. V segments that were indistinguishable, TRBV6-2 and TRBV6-3 among them, were omitted from analysis.

Details on this clone: Its antigen is undetermined.

CDR3 size: 14 residues. The V and J ends lost 3 bases and 0 bases respectively, with 6 bases between them. CDR1 and CDR2 from the germline V gene are KGHSH and LQKENI. PCR used 60 Vbeta primers and 13 Jbeta primers. Sequenced by immunoSEQ multiplex PCR; TCRdb stores in-frame clones only, minus some. The repertoire holds approximately 280,000 clones, roughly 85% seen once, with 3% to 4% in the top ten. The chain employs TRBV18 and TRBJ1-5; unclear D gene. This TCR was sampled from a middle-aged man in good health and CMV-seropositive. The sequenced sample consisted of PBMCs. CDR3 residues: CASSPGYSNQPQHF. For the CDR3, the DNA is TGTGCCAGCTCACCGGGCTATAGCAATCAGCCCCAGCATTTT.